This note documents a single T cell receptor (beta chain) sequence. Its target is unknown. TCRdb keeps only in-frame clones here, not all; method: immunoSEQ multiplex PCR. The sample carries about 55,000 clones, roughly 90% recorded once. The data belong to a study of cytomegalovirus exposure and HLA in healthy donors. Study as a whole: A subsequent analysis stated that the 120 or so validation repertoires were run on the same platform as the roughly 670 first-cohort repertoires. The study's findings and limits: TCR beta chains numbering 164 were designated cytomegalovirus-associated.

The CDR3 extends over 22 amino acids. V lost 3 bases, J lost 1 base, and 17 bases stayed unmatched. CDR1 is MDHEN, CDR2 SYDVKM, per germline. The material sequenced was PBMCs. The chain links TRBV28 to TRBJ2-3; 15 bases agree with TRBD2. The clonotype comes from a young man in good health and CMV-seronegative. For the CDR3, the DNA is TGTGCCAGCAGTTTTGTTGGTAGGACTAGCGGGGGGGTTAAGACTGGCACAGATACGCAGTATTTT. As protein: CASSFVGRTSGGVKTGTDTQYF.